The 8 T cell receptor beta chains below all came from one sample that was sequenced in a study of immune heterogeneity within non-small cell lung tumors (dated by TCRdb to 2016 to 2019). For the TCR template, genomic DNA was extracted from bulk tumor tissue, and approximately 600 ng of gDNA was amplified for each sample. Multiple biopsies per primary tumor were taken during surgery, spaced as far apart as possible within the tumor mass. The study cohort was described as untreated and was composed of newly diagnosed NSCLC cases undergoing curative surgery. Reads for this sample came from a HiSeq X Ten. A multiplex PCR system amplified the TCR beta CDR3 region, with a first 10-cycle round using 32 V-gene forward and 13 J-gene reverse primers. In-frame beta chains were kept once TCRdb had trimmed the public reads at Q25 with fastp and called clones with MiXCR. Each entry is one CDR3 protein sequence, shown with its most common DNA and genes. In all, the sample holds 21,000 or so distinct CDR3 sequences, and around 30% of those were seen once. The ten biggest clones cover about 4% of the sample.

Material for sequencing was lung tumor tissue. These receptors were taken from a man aged 35-49 years with non-small cell lung cancer.

This clonotype was counted at least ten times. This rearrangement joins TRBV20-1 to TRBJ2-7; TRBD2 agrees at 12 bases. V lost 6 bases to trimming and J lost 1 base; unmatched junction nucleotides: 7. The CDR3 is made up of 15 amino acids. Looked up from germline, CDR1 is DFQATT and CDR2 is SNEGSKA (reference sequence). The CDR3 DNA is TGCAGTGCGACTAGCGGGAGAATAGGGTCCTACGAGCAGTACTTC. The encoded protein is CSATSGRIGSYEQYF.

About this clonotype itself: A much larger clone differs by one base, so this may be a read error. This chain links TRBV2 with TRBJ1-1; D remains unclear. Germline assignment: CDR1 SNHLY and CDR2 FYNNEI. CDR3 length: 13 residues. The CDR3 DNA follows: TGTGCCAGCATGGGTGGGTTCCCCACTGGAGCTTTCTTT. Protein sequence: CASMGGFPTGAFF.

The CDR3 region is CASSLSGEKFF. The DNA for the CDR3 is TGTGCCAGCAGTTTATCAGGAGAGAAGTTCTTC. This chain uses TRBV12-3 or TRBV12-4 with TRBJ2-1; no clear D gene. The V gene lost 2 bases and the J gene lost 14 bases, with 10 bases spanning the gap. This CDR3 has 11 amino acids.

This clonotype was counted ten times or more. This chain links TRBV4-2 with TRBJ2-7; possibly TRBD1 or TRBD2 for D (5 bases each). This CDR3 contains 15 residues. V lost 0 bases, J lost 4 bases, and 13 bases lay in between. Looked up from germline, CDR1 is LGHNA and CDR2 is YNFKEQ. The CDR3 spells CASSQETTRVYEQYF. The CDR3 DNA reads as TGTGCCAGCAGCCAAGAGACTACCAGGGTATACGAGCAGTACTTC.

The J gene is TRBJ2-3, the V gene TRBV10-3, with 9 bases matching TRBD2. The CDR3 has 19 amino acids. The junction had 12 bases not matched to a gene; V was cut back by 0 bases and J by 2 bases. Germline V CDR1 and CDR2: ENHRY, SYGVKD. The CDR3 bases are TGTGCCATCAGTGAGTCGGCCCGGAGTAGCGGGAGCCCCACAGATACGCAGTATTTT. Protein product: CAISESARSSGSPTDTQYF.

Concerning this clonotype: The junction shows a germline mismatch at one end, possibly a read error. This chain uses TRBV18 with TRBJ2-2; tentative D call: TRBD2 (5 bases). The CDR3 spans 13 residues. Germline V gene sequence: CDR1 KGHSH, CDR2 LQKENI. The CDR3 loop reads CASSLDLAGELIF. CDR3 DNA: TGTGCCAGCTCACTCGACTTGGCCGGGGAGCTGATTTTT.

As to this clonotype: Relative to the germline gene, one junction end is altered; a read error may explain this. The rearrangement links TRBV7-7 to TRBJ2-5; D unresolved. CDR3 length equals 13 residues. Germline V gives CDR1 SSHAT, CDR2 FNYEAQ (reference sequence). CDR3 bases: TGTGCTAGCAGCTTAGGGCAGCGAGAGACCCAGTACTTC. This translates into CASSLGQRETQYF. The entire variable domain, with the rest obtained from reference TRBV7-7 and TRBJ2-5, is as follows: GAGVSQSPRYKVTKRGQDVTLRCDPISSHATLYWYQQALGQGPEFLTYFNYEAQPDKSGLPSDRFSAERPEGSISTLTIQRTEQRDSAMYRCASSLGQRETQYFGPGTRLLVL.

This clonotype has only a few counts. A junction end diverges from the germline sequence, so it may reflect a read error. The rearrangement uses TRBV15 and TRBJ2-2, with 10 bases fitting TRBD2. The CDR3 loop spans 15 amino acids. Germline assignment: CDR1 LNHNV and CDR2 YYDKDF (reference sequence). This CDR3 reads CATCRGTSDTGELFF. The CDR3 bases are TGTGCCACCTGCAGAGGGACTAGCGACACCGGGGAGCTGTTTTTT.